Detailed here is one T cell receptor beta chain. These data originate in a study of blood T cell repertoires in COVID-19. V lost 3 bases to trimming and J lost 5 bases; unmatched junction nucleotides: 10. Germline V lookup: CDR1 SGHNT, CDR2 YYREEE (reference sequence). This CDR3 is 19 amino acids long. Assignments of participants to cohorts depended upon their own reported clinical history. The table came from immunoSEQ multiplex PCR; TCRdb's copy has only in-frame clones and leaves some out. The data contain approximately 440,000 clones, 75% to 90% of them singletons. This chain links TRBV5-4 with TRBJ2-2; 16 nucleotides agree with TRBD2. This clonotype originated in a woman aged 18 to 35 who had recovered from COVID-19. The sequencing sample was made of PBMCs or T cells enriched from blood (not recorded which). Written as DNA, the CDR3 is TGTGCCAGCAGCTCCCCCGGGACTAGCGGGGGGGCGGTGACCGGGGAGCTGTTTTTT. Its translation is CASSSPGTSGGAVTGELFF.